Listed below are T cell receptor beta chains from one sample, sequenced in a study of CD8+CD57+ T cells in acquired aplastic anemia. TCRdb reprocessed the reads with MiXCR, giving one entry per CDR3 protein. The data contain 270,000 or so distinct CDR3 sequences, around 82% of them singletons. Sample: sorted CD4+, CD8+, or CD8+CD57+ T cells (not recorded which) from PBMCs. The origin of the receptors is a human donor with aplastic anemia. CDR3s include the opening cysteine and the closing phenylalanine or tryptophan. The D gene is left open where the match is weak. Where a row states a size, it is once, few, many or the class of an expanded clone; other rows omit it.

v_gene	abundance	j_gene	d_gene	CDR3aa	CDR3nt
TRBV9	.	TRBJ1-5	TRBD1	CAASDGTGGRPQHF	TGTGCCGCCAGCGACGGGACAGGGGGAAGGCCCCAGCATTTT
TRBV7-8	.	TRBJ2-3	TRBD2	CASSVGTSGVTTQF	TGTGCCAGCAGCGTCGGGACTAGCGGAGTAACTACGCAGTTT
TRBV15	.	TRBJ2-5	.	CASSFGVSETQYF	TGTGCCAGCAGCTTTGGAGTTTCGGAGACCCAGTACTTC
TRBV5-6	.	TRBJ2-2	TRBD2	CASSFTSGQRAGELFF	TGTGCCAGCAGCTTTACTAGCGGCCAGCGGGCCGGGGAGCTGTTTTTT
TRBV4-3	many	TRBJ1-1	.	CASSESAFF	TGCGCCAGCAGTGAATCAGCTTTCTTT
TRBV9	.	TRBJ2-3	.	CASGVGGAEPHYF	TGTGCCAGCGGCGTCGGGGGCGCAGAGCCGCATTATTTT
TRBV15	.	TRBJ2-7	.	CATSGGSSKDTQYF	TGTGCCACCAGCGGGGGCTCCAGCAAAGATACGCAGTACTTC
TRBV19	few	TRBJ2-3	.	CASSLARGPDTQQF	TGTGCCAGTAGCTTAGCTAGAGGTCCCGATACGCAGCAGTTT
TRBV2	.	TRBJ2-2	.	CASLEGGIDELFF	TGTGCCAGCTTGGAAGGGGGGATCGATGAGCTGTTTTTT
TRBV4-2	.	TRBJ1-5	.	CASSQTANNQPQHF	TGTGCCAGCAGCCAAACGGCGAACAATCAGCCCCAGCATTTT
TRBV5-1	.	TRBJ1-1	.	CASSFYITDTTEAFF	TGCGCCAGCAGCTTTTACATAACAGACACCACTGAAGCTTTCTTT
TRBV7-3	once	TRBJ2-5	.	CASSRHGDAVEHCF	TGTGCCAGCTCAAGACACGGCGACGCCGTTGAACACTGCTTC
TRBV10-3	.	TRBJ2-1	.	CASTTWGWHEQFF	TGTGCCAGCACCACGTGGGGTTGGCATGAGCAGTTCTTC
TRBV19	.	TRBJ1-2	.	CASSPHSEGTYGYTF	TGTGCCAGTAGTCCCCATTCCGAGGGTACCTATGGCTACACCTTC
TRBV10-1	.	TRBJ2-1	TRBD2	CASRGGGGDEQYF	TGCGCCAGCAGGGGCGGGGGGGGGGATGAGCAGTATTTC